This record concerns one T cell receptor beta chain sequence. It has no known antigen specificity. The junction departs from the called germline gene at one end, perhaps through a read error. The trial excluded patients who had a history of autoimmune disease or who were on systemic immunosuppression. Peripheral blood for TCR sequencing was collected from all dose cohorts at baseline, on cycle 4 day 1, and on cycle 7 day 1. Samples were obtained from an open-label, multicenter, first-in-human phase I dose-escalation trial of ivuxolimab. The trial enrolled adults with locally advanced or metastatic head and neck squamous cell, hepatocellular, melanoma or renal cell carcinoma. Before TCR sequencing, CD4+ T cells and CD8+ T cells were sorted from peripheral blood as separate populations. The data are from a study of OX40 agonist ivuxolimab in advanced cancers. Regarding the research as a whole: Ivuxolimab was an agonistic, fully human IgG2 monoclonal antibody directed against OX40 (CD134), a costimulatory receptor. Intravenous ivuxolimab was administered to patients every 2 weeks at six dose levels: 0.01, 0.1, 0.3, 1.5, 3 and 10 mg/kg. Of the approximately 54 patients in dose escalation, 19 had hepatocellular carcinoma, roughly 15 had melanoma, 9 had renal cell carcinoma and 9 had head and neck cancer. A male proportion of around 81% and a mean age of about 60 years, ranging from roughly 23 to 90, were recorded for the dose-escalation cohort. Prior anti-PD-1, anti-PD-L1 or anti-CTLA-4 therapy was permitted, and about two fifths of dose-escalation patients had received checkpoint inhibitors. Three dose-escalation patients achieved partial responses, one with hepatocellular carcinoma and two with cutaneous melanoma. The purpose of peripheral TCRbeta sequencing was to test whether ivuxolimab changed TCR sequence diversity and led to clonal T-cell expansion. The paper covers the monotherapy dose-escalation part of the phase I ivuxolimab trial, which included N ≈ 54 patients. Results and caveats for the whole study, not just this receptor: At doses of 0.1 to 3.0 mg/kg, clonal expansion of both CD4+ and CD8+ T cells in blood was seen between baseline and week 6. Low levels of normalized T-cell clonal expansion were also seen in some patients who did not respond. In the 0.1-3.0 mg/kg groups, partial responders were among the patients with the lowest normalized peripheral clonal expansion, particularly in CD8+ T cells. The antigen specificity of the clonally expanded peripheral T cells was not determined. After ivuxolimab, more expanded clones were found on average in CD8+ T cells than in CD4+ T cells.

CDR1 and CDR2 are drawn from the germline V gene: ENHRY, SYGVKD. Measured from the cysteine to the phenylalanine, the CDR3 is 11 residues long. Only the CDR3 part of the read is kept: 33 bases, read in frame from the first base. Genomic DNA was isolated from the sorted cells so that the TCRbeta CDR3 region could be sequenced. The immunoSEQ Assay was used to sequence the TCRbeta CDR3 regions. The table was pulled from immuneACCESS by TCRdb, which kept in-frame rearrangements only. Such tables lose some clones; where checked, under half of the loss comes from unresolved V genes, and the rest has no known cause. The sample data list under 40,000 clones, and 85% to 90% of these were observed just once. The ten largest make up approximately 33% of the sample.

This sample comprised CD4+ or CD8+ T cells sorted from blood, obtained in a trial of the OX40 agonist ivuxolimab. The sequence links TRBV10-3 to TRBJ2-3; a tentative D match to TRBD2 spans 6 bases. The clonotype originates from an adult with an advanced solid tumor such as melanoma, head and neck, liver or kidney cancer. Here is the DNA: TGCGCTAGCGCCTACACAGATACGCAGTATTTT. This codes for CASAYTDTQYF.